The rows below give T cell receptor beta chains drawn from one sample of a study of cytomegalovirus exposure and HLA in healthy donors. Measured with immunoSEQ multiplex PCR; TCRdb has only the in-frame clones, and not every one. The table includes about 99,000 clones, 65% to 85% detected once. Sequencing was carried out using PBMCs. The receptors shown here come from a middle-aged man in good health and CMV-seronegative. Each CDR3 is given with its conserved first and last residue. A D gene is named only where the DNA matches it firmly. Clone size is not always given. Where it is, it says once, few, many or a class for expanded clones.

D	size	V	J	DNA	CDR3
TRBD1	-	TRBV29-1	TRBJ2-7	TGCAGCGTTAGGACAGGGCAGTACGAGCAGTACTTC	CSVRTGQYEQYF
TRBD1	-	TRBV4-1	TRBJ1-5	TGCGCCAGCAGCCAAGGAGGACAGGGTCGGGACAATCAGCCCCAGCATTTT	CASSQGGQGRDNQPQHF
-	-	TRBV5-5	TRBJ2-7	TGTGCCAGCAGCTTGGCGCTGGAGGGGCCTTTCGAGCAGTACTTC	CASSLALEGPFEQYF
TRBD1	-	TRBV7-2	TRBJ2-5	TGTGCCAGCAGCTTAGAGGGGGCAGGGGCAGAGACCCAGTACTTC	CASSLEGAGAETQYF
-	-	TRBV5-1	TRBJ2-2	TGCGCCAGCACTTCACAGACACAGGGGGGGTCCGGGGAGCTGTTTTTT	CASTSQTQGGSGELFF
-	-	TRBV29-1	TRBJ2-1	TGCAGCGTTGGGACTGGACGGAAAAGCAATGAGCAGTTCTTC	CSVGTGRKSNEQFF
TRBD1	-	TRBV29-1	TRBJ1-1	TGCCGGACAGGGGGCGTGAACACTGAAGCTTTCTTT	CRTGGVNTEAFF
TRBD1	-	TRBV5-1	TRBJ1-2	TGCGCCAGCACCCAGACAGGGAACTATGGCTACACCTTC	CASTQTGNYGYTF
-	once	TRBV5-1	TRBJ2-2	TGCGCCAGCAGAGAGGAAGGGAACACCGGGGAGCTGTTTTTT	CASREEGNTGELFF
-	-	TRBV5-4	TRBJ2-6	TGTGCCAGCAGCTTGGACGGGGGTGGCTCTGGGGCCAACGTCCTGACTTTC	CASSLDGGGSGANVLTF
TRBD1	few	TRBV30	TRBJ2-3	TGTGCCTGGAGTAGGGGGCGGTCCTACACAGATACGCAGTATTTT	CAWSRGRSYTDTQYF
-	-	TRBV5-1	TRBJ1-4	TGCGCCAGCAGCTTGAATATTTTTAATGAAAAACTGTTTTTT	CASSLNIFNEKLFF
TRBD2	-	TRBV2	TRBJ2-1	TGTGCCAGCAGTCCTCGGGCTAGCGGCTCCTACAATGAGCAGTTCTTC	CASSPRASGSYNEQFF
TRBD2	-	TRBV5-4	TRBJ2-3	TGTGCCAGCAGTACTTTAGCGGGGGCTGTGGGTGATACGCAGTATTTT	CASSTLAGAVGDTQYF
TRBD2	once	TRBV5-4	TRBJ2-1	TGTGCCAGCAGCCCGGGGGGTGGCGACTCCTACAATGAGCAGTTCTTC	CASSPGGGDSYNEQFF
-	-	TRBV5-6	TRBJ1-1	TGTGCCAGCAGCTTAGACCCAAGGGGCACTGAAGCTTTCTTT	CASSLDPRGTEAFF
TRBD1	few	TRBV6-1	TRBJ1-1	TGTGCCAGCAGGGGACAGGGGACGGTTACTGAAGCTTTCTTT	CASRGQGTVTEAFF
-	few	TRBV16	TRBJ1-1	TGTGCCAGCAGCCAAGCGCCGGGGTTGGTGGAAGCTTTCTTT	CASSQAPGLVEAFF
TRBD1	-	TRBV19	TRBJ2-2	TGTGCCAGTAGACCGGGACAGGGAAACACCGGGGAGCTGTTTTTT	CASRPGQGNTGELFF